This T cell receptor beta chain derives from a study of early T cells in non-severe SARS-CoV-2 infection (dated by TCRdb to 2020 to 2022). For the study in its entirety: TCR sequencing used bulk RNA from unsorted whole blood, so alpha and beta chains could not be paired.

V is pared back by 0 bases and J by 0 bases, with 16 bases lying between the germline termini. Including cysteine and phenylalanine, the CDR3 has 18 amino acids. CDR3 DNA only is kept here, 54 bases in frame from base 1. From a lookup of the germline V gene, CDR1 and CDR2 are LGHNA and YNFKEQ. This clonotype was counted a few times. The specificity of this receptor is unknown. The input lacks base qualities; no much larger clone sits a single base away. The library was prepared using 5' RACE. Sequencer: NextSeq 500. To correct for sequencing error and PCR bias, the TCR library protocol tagged individual cDNA molecules with unique molecular identifiers. Both TCR alpha and beta chains were sequenced, and tight co-correlation was observed between alpha and beta sequence abundances in each sample. The paper's data handling went like this. V gene, J gene and CDR3 annotation of TCR sequences was performed with Decombinator V4. TCRs were defined as expanded if a significant change between any two time points was detected under a Poisson model with p below 0.0001. TCR abundances were normalised to the total number of TCRs sequenced per sample and were expressed as counts per million. MAIT TCRs were defined by TRAV1-2 paired with TRAJ12, TRAJ20 or TRAJ33, and iNKT TCRs by TRAV10 paired with TRAJ18. VDJdb, accessed on 1 November 2021, was searched for TCRs annotated for CMV, EBV and SARS-CoV-2, and TCRs annotated for more than one antigen were excluded. The public sequencing data were trimmed at Q25 with fastp and processed into clonotypes with MiXCR by TCRdb, which kept only in-frame beta chains. Entries are consolidated by CDR3 protein sequence, retaining the most common genes and DNA. The V and J calls and clone size are TCRdb's, not the authors'. The sample table contains some 49,000 distinct CDR3 sequences; only one count was recorded for about 10% of them. The biggest ten clones account for around 9.1% of the sample.

The research as a whole found: VDJdb matching was skewed toward anti-spike CD8 responses and likely underestimated virus-specific expansions by missing private and CD4 specificities.

A case-control design nested within a healthcare worker cohort in London, UK, was used, with weekly nasopharyngeal swab PCR tests and blood sampling performed. Between 23 and 31 March 2020, the week of the UK lockdown, healthcare workers were enrolled and then followed up weekly for as long as 16 weeks. This clonotype was obtained from an adult who was a healthcare worker with PCR-confirmed SARS-CoV-2 infection or an uninfected control (not recorded which). Sequences were obtained from whole blood. The chain links TRBV4-2 with TRBJ2-3; the D region possibly corresponds to TRBD1 (6 bases align). The encoded CDR3 is CASSQDYRQDLSTDTQYF. The nucleotide sequence reads as follows: TGTGCCAGCAGCCAAGATTACAGACAGGACCTAAGCACAGATACGCAGTATTTT.